These T cell receptor beta chains were read from a single sample in a study of blood T cell repertoires in COVID-19. Repertoires were generated with immunoSEQ multiplex PCR, while TCRdb's copy carries only in-frame clones and drops some. The sample includes hundreds of thousands of clones, approximately 90% of them seen just once. What was sequenced was peripheral blood. These receptors were obtained from a woman aged 45-60 years with active or convalescent COVID-19. CDR3s leave out the opening cysteine and the closing phenylalanine or tryptophan. Fields, in order: V gene, clone size, J gene, CDR3 protein. Clone size is shown for a subset of rows, as once, few, many or a class of expanded clone.

v_gene: TRBV4-3; abundance: NA; j_gene: TRBJ2-3; CDR3aa: ASSQDGASTDTQY
v_gene: TRBV6-5; abundance: NA; j_gene: TRBJ1-6; CDR3aa: ASSRQGNSPLH
v_gene: TRBV12-3/TRBV12-4; abundance: NA; j_gene: TRBJ1-1; CDR3aa: ASSLERPEAF
v_gene: TRBV27; abundance: NA; j_gene: TRBJ2-7; CDR3aa: ASSREPPGGYEQY
v_gene: TRBV5-1; abundance: few; j_gene: TRBJ2-1; CDR3aa: ASRPGGDYNEQF
v_gene: TRBV7-8; abundance: once; j_gene: TRBJ1-5; CDR3aa: ASSQRMGQNQH
v_gene: TRBV4-1; abundance: NA; j_gene: TRBJ2-7; CDR3aa: ASSQNLAGGSYEQY
v_gene: TRBV4-3; abundance: NA; j_gene: TRBJ2-7; CDR3aa: ASSPSSAGGSEQY
v_gene: TRBV18; abundance: NA; j_gene: TRBJ2-2; CDR3aa: ASSMIESNTGELF
v_gene: TRBV27; abundance: NA; j_gene: TRBJ2-7; CDR3aa: ASSLLAGAYEQY
v_gene: TRBV4-3; abundance: once; j_gene: TRBJ1-5; CDR3aa: ASSQVLGLGNQPQH
v_gene: TRBV7-8; abundance: NA; j_gene: TRBJ1-1; CDR3aa: ASSLIAGNTEAF
v_gene: TRBV7-2; abundance: NA; j_gene: TRBJ1-2; CDR3aa: ASSLVPLAGPYGYT
v_gene: TRBV5-5; abundance: NA; j_gene: TRBJ2-2; CDR3aa: ASTHTGGLGGELF
v_gene: TRBV15; abundance: once; j_gene: TRBJ1-5; CDR3aa: ATSRGPGIGQPQH
v_gene: TRBV30; abundance: few; j_gene: TRBJ2-1; CDR3aa: AWSLTGENRF
v_gene: TRBV27; abundance: NA; j_gene: TRBJ1-2; CDR3aa: ASSSSGAPGHPYGYT
v_gene: TRBV9; abundance: NA; j_gene: TRBJ1-2; CDR3aa: ASSVTGGSSGYT
v_gene: TRBV18; abundance: NA; j_gene: TRBJ1-1; CDR3aa: ASSLNWNTEAF
v_gene: TRBV18; abundance: NA; j_gene: TRBJ1-5; CDR3aa: ASSRDSNNQPQH
v_gene: TRBV11-2; abundance: NA; j_gene: TRBJ1-1; CDR3aa: ASSWERDTEAF
v_gene: TRBV29-1; abundance: NA; j_gene: TRBJ2-7; CDR3aa: SVVAGERSYEQY
v_gene: TRBV5-1; abundance: NA; j_gene: TRBJ1-2; CDR3aa: ASSLRGAGGYT
v_gene: TRBV7-3; abundance: once; j_gene: TRBJ1-6; CDR3aa: ASSLRDRNSPLH
v_gene: TRBV25-1; abundance: NA; j_gene: TRBJ2-1; CDR3aa: ASSAPEPLNEQF
v_gene: TRBV3-1/TRBV3-2; abundance: NA; j_gene: TRBJ1-3; CDR3aa: ASSRGQKISGNTIY
v_gene: TRBV27; abundance: NA; j_gene: TRBJ2-1; CDR3aa: ASSYFPRYNEQF
v_gene: TRBV7-2; abundance: NA; j_gene: TRBJ1-5; CDR3aa: ASSVRTGAGNQPQH
v_gene: TRBV19; abundance: NA; j_gene: TRBJ2-7; CDR3aa: ASSLMGTGYYEQY
v_gene: TRBV30; abundance: NA; j_gene: TRBJ1-6; CDR3aa: AWDRANSPLH
v_gene: TRBV6-5; abundance: NA; j_gene: TRBJ1-3; CDR3aa: ASSYSRVAGNTIY
v_gene: TRBV18; abundance: NA; j_gene: TRBJ1-2; CDR3aa: ASSPEHRGGYGYT
v_gene: TRBV5-1; abundance: NA; j_gene: TRBJ1-2; CDR3aa: ASSEGGADRYGYT
v_gene: TRBV14; abundance: NA; j_gene: TRBJ2-7; CDR3aa: ASSQGQGLYEQY
v_gene: TRBV10-3; abundance: NA; j_gene: TRBJ1-5; CDR3aa: AISESGQTLNQPQH
v_gene: TRBV3-1/TRBV3-2; abundance: NA; j_gene: TRBJ2-2; CDR3aa: ASSRGGNTGELF
v_gene: TRBV7-9; abundance: NA; j_gene: TRBJ1-3; CDR3aa: ASSLEFGNTIY
v_gene: TRBV3-1/TRBV3-2; abundance: NA; j_gene: TRBJ1-1; CDR3aa: ASSRGTGGRSHTEAF
v_gene: TRBV6-5; abundance: NA; j_gene: TRBJ2-2; CDR3aa: ASSEGQKNTGELF
v_gene: TRBV7-9; abundance: NA; j_gene: TRBJ2-7; CDR3aa: ASSSTGTGSLYEQY
v_gene: TRBV30; abundance: NA; j_gene: TRBJ1-2; CDR3aa: AWSQEQGSGYT
v_gene: TRBV4-3; abundance: NA; j_gene: TRBJ2-7; CDR3aa: ASSQDPQGQDEQY
v_gene: TRBV6-2/TRBV6-3; abundance: NA; j_gene: TRBJ2-1; CDR3aa: ASSYSTSGWDYNEQF